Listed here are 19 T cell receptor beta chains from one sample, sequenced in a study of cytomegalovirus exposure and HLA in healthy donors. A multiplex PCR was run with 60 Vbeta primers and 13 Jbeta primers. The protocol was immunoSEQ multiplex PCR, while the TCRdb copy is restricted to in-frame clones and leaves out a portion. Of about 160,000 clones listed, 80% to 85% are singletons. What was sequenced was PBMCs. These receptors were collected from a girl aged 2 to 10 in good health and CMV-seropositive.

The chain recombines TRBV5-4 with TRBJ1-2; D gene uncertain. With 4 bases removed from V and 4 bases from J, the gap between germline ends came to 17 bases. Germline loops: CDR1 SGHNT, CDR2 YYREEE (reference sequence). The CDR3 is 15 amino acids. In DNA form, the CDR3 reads TGTGCCAGCAGCCCTATCCGAGGTTTTATCTATGGCTACACCTTC. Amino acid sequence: CASSPIRGFIYGYTF.

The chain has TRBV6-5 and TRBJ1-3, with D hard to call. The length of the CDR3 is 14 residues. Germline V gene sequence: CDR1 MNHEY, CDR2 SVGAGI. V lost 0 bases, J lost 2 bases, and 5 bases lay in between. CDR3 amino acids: CASSYSRTGNTIYF. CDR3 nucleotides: TGTGCCAGCAGTTACTCGAGAACTGGAAACACCATATATTTT.

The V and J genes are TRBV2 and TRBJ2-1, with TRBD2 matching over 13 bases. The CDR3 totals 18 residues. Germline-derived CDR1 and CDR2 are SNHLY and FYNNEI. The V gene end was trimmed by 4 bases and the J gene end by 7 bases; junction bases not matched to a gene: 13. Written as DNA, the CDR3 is TGTGCCAGCAGTGGGACGGTTCGGACTAGCGGGAGACGGAATGAGCAGTTCTTC. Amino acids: CASSGTVRTSGRRNEQFF.

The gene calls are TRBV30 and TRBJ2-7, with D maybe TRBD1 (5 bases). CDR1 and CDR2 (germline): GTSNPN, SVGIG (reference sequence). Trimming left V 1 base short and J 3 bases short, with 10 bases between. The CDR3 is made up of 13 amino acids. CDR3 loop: CAWSEGVGYEQYF. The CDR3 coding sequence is TGTGCCTGGAGTGAAGGGGTGGGCTACGAGCAGTACTTC.

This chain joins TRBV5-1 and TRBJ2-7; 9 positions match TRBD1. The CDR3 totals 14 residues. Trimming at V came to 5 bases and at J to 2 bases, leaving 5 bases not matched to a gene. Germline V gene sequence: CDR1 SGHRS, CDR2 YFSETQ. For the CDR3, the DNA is TGCGCCAGCAGAAAAAACAGGGGGCCCTACGAGCAGTACTTC. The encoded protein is CASRKNRGPYEQYF. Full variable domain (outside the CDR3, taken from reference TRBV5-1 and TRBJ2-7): KAGVTQTPRYLIKTRGQQVTLSCSPISGHRSVSWYQQTPGQGLQFLFEYFSETQRNKGNFPGRFSGRQFSNSRSEMNVSTLELGDSALYLCASRKNRGPYEQYFGPGTRLTVT.

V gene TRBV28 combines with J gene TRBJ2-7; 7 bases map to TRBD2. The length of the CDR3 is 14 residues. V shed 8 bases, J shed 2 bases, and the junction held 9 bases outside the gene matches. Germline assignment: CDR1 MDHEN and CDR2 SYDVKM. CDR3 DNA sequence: TGTGCCAGCGCCGTAGCGGGCGTCCCCTACGAGCAGTACTTC. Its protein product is CASAVAGVPYEQYF.

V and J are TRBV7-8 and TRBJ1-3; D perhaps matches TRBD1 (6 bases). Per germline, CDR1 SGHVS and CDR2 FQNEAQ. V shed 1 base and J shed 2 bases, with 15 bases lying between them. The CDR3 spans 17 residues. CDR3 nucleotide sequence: TGTGCCAGCAGCTTAGTTCAGGGGAGCATAACTGGAAACACCATATATTTT. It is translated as CASSLVQGSITGNTIYF.

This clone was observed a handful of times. CDR3 in amino acids: CASSSGSTGELFF. The CDR3 region has the DNA TGTGCCAGCAGTAGCGGGAGCACCGGGGAGCTGTTTTTT. The V and J genes are TRBV6-5 and TRBJ2-2; 8 positions match TRBD2. This CDR3 is built from 13 residues. CDR1 and CDR2 (germline): MNHEY, SVGAGI. The V gene end was trimmed by 5 bases and the J gene end by 4 bases; junction bases not matched to a gene: 0.

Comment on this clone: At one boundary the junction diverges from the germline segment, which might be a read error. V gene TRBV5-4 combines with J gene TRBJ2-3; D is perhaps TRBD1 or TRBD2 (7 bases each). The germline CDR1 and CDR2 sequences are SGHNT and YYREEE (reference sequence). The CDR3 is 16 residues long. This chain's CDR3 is CASSLGRGTEGDTQYF. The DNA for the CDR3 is TGTGCCAGCAGTTTGGGGAGGGGGACAGAGGGAGATACGCAGTATTTT.

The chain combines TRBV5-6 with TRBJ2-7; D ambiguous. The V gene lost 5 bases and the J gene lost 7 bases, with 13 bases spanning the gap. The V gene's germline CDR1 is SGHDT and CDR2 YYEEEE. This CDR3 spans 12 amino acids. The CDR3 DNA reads TGTGCCAGCAGTTTTCATTCGGAGGAGCAGTACTTC. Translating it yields CASSFHSEEQYF.

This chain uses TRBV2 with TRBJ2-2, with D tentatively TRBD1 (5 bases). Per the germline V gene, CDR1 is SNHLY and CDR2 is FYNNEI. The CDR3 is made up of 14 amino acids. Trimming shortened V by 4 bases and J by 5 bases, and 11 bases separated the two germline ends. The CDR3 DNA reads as TGTGCCAGCAGTGTAAAAGGGGCGACCGGGGAGCTGTTTTTT. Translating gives CASSVKGATGELFF.

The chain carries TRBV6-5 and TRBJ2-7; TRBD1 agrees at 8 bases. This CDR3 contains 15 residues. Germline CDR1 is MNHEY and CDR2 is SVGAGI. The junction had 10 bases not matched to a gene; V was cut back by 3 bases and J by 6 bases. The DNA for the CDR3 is TGTGCCAGCAGTTATGGGCAGGGGGCGCTTACCGAGCAGTACTTC. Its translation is CASSYGQGALTEQYF.

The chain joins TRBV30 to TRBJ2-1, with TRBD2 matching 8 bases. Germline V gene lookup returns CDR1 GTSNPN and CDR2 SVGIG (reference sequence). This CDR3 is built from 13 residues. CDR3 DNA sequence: TGTGCTCTTAGCGGGGCCTCCTACAATGAGCAGTTCTTC. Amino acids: CALSGASYNEQFF. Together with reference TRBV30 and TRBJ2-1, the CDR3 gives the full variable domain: SQTIHQWPATLVQPVGSPLSLECTVEGTSNPNLYWYRQAAGRGLQLLFYSVGIGQISSEVPQNLSASRPQDRQFILSSKKLLLSDSGFYLCALSGASYNEQFFGPGTRLTVL.

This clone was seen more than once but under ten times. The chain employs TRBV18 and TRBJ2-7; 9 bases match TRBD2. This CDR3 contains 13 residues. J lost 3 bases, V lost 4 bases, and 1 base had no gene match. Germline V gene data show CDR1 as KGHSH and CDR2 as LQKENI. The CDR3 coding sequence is TGTGCCAGCTCACTAGCGGGAGACTACGAGCAGTACTTC. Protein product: CASSLAGDYEQYF. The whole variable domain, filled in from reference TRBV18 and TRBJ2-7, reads NAGVMQNPRHLVRRRGQEARLRCSPMKGHSHVYWYRQLPEEGLKFMVYLQKENIIDESGMPKERFSAEFPKEGPSILRIQQVVRGDSAAYFCASSLAGDYEQYFGPGTRLTVT.

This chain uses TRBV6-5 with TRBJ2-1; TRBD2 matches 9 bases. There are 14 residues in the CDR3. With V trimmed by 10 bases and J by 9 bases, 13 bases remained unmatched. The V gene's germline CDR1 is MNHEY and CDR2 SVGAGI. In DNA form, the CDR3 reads TGTGCCACTTCACCGGGACTAGCAAAAAGTGAGCAGTTCTTC. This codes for CATSPGLAKSEQFF.

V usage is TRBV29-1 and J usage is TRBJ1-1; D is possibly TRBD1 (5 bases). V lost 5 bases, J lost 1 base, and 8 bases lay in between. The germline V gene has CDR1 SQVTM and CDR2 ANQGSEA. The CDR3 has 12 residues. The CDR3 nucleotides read TGCAGCGTTAAGACAGAGAACACTGAAGCTTTCTTT. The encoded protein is CSVKTENTEAFF.

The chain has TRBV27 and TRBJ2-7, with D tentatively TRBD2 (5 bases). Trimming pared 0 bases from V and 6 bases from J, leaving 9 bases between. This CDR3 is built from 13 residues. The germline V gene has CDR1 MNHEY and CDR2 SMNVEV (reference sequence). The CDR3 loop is CASSLSGVGEQYF. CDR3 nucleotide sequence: TGTGCCAGCAGTTTATCGGGAGTGGGCGAGCAGTACTTC.

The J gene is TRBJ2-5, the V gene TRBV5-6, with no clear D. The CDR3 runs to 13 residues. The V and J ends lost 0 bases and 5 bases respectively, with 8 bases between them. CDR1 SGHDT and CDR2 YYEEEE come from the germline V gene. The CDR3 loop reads CASSLGGRETQYF. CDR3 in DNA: TGTGCCAGCAGCTTGGGCGGCCGCGAGACCCAGTACTTC.

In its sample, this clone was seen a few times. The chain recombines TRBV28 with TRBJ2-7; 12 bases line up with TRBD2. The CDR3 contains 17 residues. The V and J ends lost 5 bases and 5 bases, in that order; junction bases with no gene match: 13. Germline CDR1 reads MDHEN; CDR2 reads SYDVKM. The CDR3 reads CASSALLAGGPPDEQYF. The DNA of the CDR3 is TGTGCCAGCAGTGCCCTACTAGCGGGAGGCCCCCCCGACGAGCAGTACTTC.